The source of this T cell receptor beta chain is a study of blood T cell repertoires in COVID-19. Looking at the study overall: Acute and convalescent COVID-19 samples came from the United States, Italy and Spain.

This CDR3 contains 15 residues. Germline assignment: CDR1 MNHEY and CDR2 SVGAGI. Trimming stripped 2 bases from V and 4 bases from J, with 14 bases between. In the original processing: Using reference gene primer amplification, nucleated cell counts were estimated. Sequencing used immunoSEQ multiplex PCR; TCRdb keeps in-frame clones, though not all of them. V and J calls and clone size are as listed in that table; D and trimming were resolved from the DNA. This table has 150,000 to 200,000 clones, around 87% appearing once. Sequencing was done on a sample of peripheral blood. The rearrangement joins TRBV6-5 to TRBJ1-1; D is uncertain. The sequence was obtained from a young man with acute or convalescent COVID-19. CDR3 sequence reads: CASSYTKGGGTEAFF. The CDR3 DNA sequence: TGTGCCAGCAGTTACACAAAGGGAGGAGGCACTGAAGCTTTCTTT.